This TCR beta chain stems from a study of T cells after yellow fever vaccination. For the study at large: Some fractions had low cell numbers, and these were prepared with SMART-Seq v4 Ultra Low Input. Study observations and caveats: Peaking faster, on day 5 versus 15, the secondary response was nonetheless weaker. Subsequent booster samples again held most clones from primary vaccination (under 98% CD4, about 85% CD8).

A 5'RACE template-switching step, the method used to make TCR cDNA, added a universal primer site and UMIs. TCRdb reprocessed the 5' RACE reads with MiXCR, giving one entry per CDR3 protein. The top ten hold about 3.3% of the sample, which has about 220,000 distinct CDR3 sequences, 3% to 4% seen once. Points on this clonotype: As yet, its antigen is unknown.

The germline V and J ends were trimmed by 1 base and 0 bases, with 10 bases remaining between them. There are 15 residues in the CDR3. The V gene's germline CDR1 is MNHEY and CDR2 SMNVEV (reference sequence). The source is a man aged 18 to 30 who received the YFV17D yellow fever vaccine. Source: CD4+ T cells sorted from PBMCs, taken 10 days after the yellow fever booster vaccination. The gene calls are TRBV27 and TRBJ2-7; TRBD1 might be the D (6 bases). The CDR3 is CASSLYPDSSYEQYF. In nucleotides, the CDR3 is TGTGCCAGCAGTTTATACCCGGACAGCTCCTACGAGCAGTACTTC.